This TCR beta chain was profiled in a study of T-cell reconstitution after alpha-beta-depleted transplantation in children. CDR1 and CDR2 from the germline V gene are DFQATT and SNEGSKA (reference sequence). V was pared by 0 bases and J by 6 bases, with 15 bases of the junction left unmatched. CDR3 length: 18 amino acids. The TCRbeta library was prepared with unique molecular identifiers. TCRdb analysed the PCR reads with MiXCR anew, one entry per CDR3 protein. Among fewer than 1 million distinct CDR3 sequences listed, around 17% were seen once. This specimen consisted of PBMCs, mostly from graft donor cells, obtained 360 days after TCRalphabeta/CD19-depleted stem cell transplant. The chain recombines TRBV20-1 with TRBJ2-1; 9 bases match TRBD2. This receptor was taken from a male patient aged 10-17 years who had a stem cell transplant for acute lymphoblastic leukemia, so the T cells may come from the graft donor. CDR3 region: CSARDRGSGTSHGNEQFF. The CDR3 DNA is TGCAGTGCTAGAGATAGGGGTTCCGGGACTAGCCATGGCAATGAGCAGTTCTTC.